This TCR beta chain stems from a study of cytomegalovirus exposure and HLA in healthy donors. On the study more broadly: From donors who were HLA-typed, an early data release held approximately 84 million unique TCRs. Notes on the study in general: Earlier results showed most TCR beta V segments being productive about 87% or about 30% of the time. The study reported that TCR beta sequences accurately predicted HLA-A and HLA-B alleles in most subjects. Many donors shared some public TCRs, even though most TCR sequences were rare.

Trimming cost V 4 bases and J 3 bases, with 9 bases left between them. CDR1 ENHRY and CDR2 SYGVKD come from the germline V gene. The length of the CDR3 is 13 residues. Primers for the PCR totalled 60 Vbeta and 13 Jbeta. The data were produced by immunoSEQ multiplex PCR, yet TCRdb's version contains in-frame clones alone and is incomplete. In the table there are approximately 300,000 clones, around four fifths of which are singletons. Of note for this clone: Its target is not known.

The source of this sequence is a middle-aged woman in good health and CMV-seropositive. This chain links TRBV10-3 with TRBJ1-1; possible D gene TRBD1, 5 bases. Sequencing input: PBMCs. This CDR3 reads CAISGRAYTEAFF. The CDR3 coding sequence is TGTGCCATCAGTGGCAGGGCCTACACTGAAGCTTTCTTT.